These 15 T cell receptor beta chains share one sample of origin, sequenced in a study of OX40 agonist ivuxolimab in advanced cancers. Here immunoSEQ multiplex PCR was the method, and the copy in TCRdb shows in-frame clones only, minus some. This sample has nearly 70,000 clones, with more than 75% found just once. This specimen was CD4+ or CD8+ T cells sorted from blood, taken in a trial of the OX40 agonist ivuxolimab. The receptors come from an adult with an advanced solid tumor such as melanoma, head and neck, liver or kidney cancer.

The rearrangement links TRBV5-1 to TRBJ2-1, with 7 positions matching TRBD2. Germline CDR1 is SGHRS and CDR2 is YFSETQ. The V segment lost 1 base and the J segment 0 bases; nucleotides outside the gene matches: 1. The CDR3 runs to 15 residues. CDR3 sequence (DNA): TGCGCCAGCAGCTTGACGGGGGGCTCCTACAATGAGCAGTTCTTC. Amino acid sequence: CASSLTGGSYNEQFF.

The genes are TRBV4-2 and TRBJ2-5; D possibly corresponds to TRBD1 (6 bases). The last part of the DNA fits TRBJ2-7 better; the J call may be wrong. The CDR3 sequence is 15 residues long. Germline assignment: CDR1 LGHNA and CDR2 YNFKEQ. The CDR3 loop reads CASSLGTPRSYEQYF. The CDR3 nucleotides read TGTGCCAGCAGCCTTGGGACACCACGATCCTACGAGCAGTACTTC.

V gene TRBV7-2 combines with J gene TRBJ2-5; D is unresolved. V lost 5 bases and J lost 6, with 10 bases in between. The CDR3 runs to 12 residues. Germline-derived CDR1 and CDR2 are SGHTA and FQGNSA. CDR3 in amino acids: CASSPSPQTQYF. CDR3 coding DNA: TGTGCCAGCAGCCCGAGCCCCCAGACCCAGTACTTC.

The chain joins TRBV12-5 to TRBJ2-5; 11 nucleotides match TRBD2. Trimming took 1 base from V and 4 from J; bases not matched to a gene: 2. The CDR3 contains 15 residues. The V gene's germline CDR1 is LGHNT and CDR2 FRNRAP. The CDR3 is CASGLGTSGGETQYF. The CDR3 coding sequence is TGTGCTAGTGGTTTGGGAACTAGCGGGGGAGAGACCCAGTACTTC.

This chain connects TRBV27 to TRBJ2-5; D is uncertain. V was clipped by 5 bases and J by 4 bases, with 11 bases between them. CDR3 length: 13 amino acids. CDR1 is MNHEY and CDR2 is SMNVEV in the germline V gene (reference sequence). The CDR3 here is CASSRRPLETQYF. The CDR3 nucleotides read TGTGCCAGCAGTCGCCGACCCCTAGAGACCCAGTACTTC.

The rearrangement links TRBV30 to TRBJ2-1; D not certain. V lost 1 base, J lost 2 bases, and 9 bases lay in between. Germline V CDR1 and CDR2: GTSNPN, SVGIG (reference sequence). CDR3 length: 14 amino acids. The CDR3 loop reads CAWSGGATYNEQFF. The CDR3 nucleotides read TGTGCCTGGAGTGGAGGAGCCACCTACAATGAGCAGTTCTTC.

This chain joins TRBV2 and TRBJ2-7, with 7 bases matching TRBD1. J was trimmed by 1 base and V by 8 bases; bases with no gene match: 8. Germline lookup yields CDR1 SNHLY and CDR2 FYNNEI. This CDR3 has 14 residues. The CDR3 sequence is CASEAGTASYEQYF. CDR3 in DNA: TGTGCCAGCGAAGCCGGGACAGCTTCCTACGAGCAGTACTTC.

This chain joins TRBV6-6 and TRBJ2-7, with 10 bases aligning to TRBD1. The V segment lost 0 bases and the J segment 2 bases; nucleotides outside the gene matches: 4. Per the germline V gene, CDR1 is MNHNY and CDR2 is SVGAGI (reference sequence). The CDR3 is 16 amino acids. In nucleotides, the CDR3 is TGTGCCAGCAGTTACTCCACCGGGACAGGGGCCTACGAGCAGTACTTC. Its translation is CASSYSTGTGAYEQYF.

This chain connects TRBV30 to TRBJ1-2; D is unclear. V was pared by 1 base and J by 1 base, with 7 bases between. The CDR3 has 13 amino acids. Germline assignment: CDR1 GTSNPN and CDR2 SVGIG (reference sequence). Here the CDR3 reads CAWSGGFNYGYTF. Here the CDR3 DNA reads TGTGCCTGGAGTGGAGGGTTTAACTATGGCTACACCTTC.

The J gene is TRBJ1-1, the V gene TRBV19; possibly TRBD1 for D (5 bases). Trimming took 5 bases from V and 1 from J, leaving 8 bases between them. CDR1 is LNHDA and CDR2 is SQIVND in the germline V gene (reference sequence). The CDR3 consists of 13 residues. This chain's CDR3 is CASSDQGNTEAFF. In DNA form, the CDR3 reads TGTGCCAGTAGTGACCAGGGGAACACTGAAGCTTTCTTT.

The chain links TRBV7-9 to TRBJ2-7, with 10 bases matching TRBD1. CDR1 is SEHNR and CDR2 is FQNEAQ in the germline V gene (reference sequence). This CDR3 region has 14 residues. V trimming: 6 bases; J trimming: 5 bases; junction bases outside the gene matches: 7. Here the CDR3 reads CASSLRDRGHEQYF. The CDR3 nucleotides are TGTGCCAGCAGTTTACGGGACAGGGGCCACGAGCAGTACTTC.

This sequence joins TRBV9 and TRBJ2-1; no reliable D call. V lost 4 bases to trimming and J lost 0 bases, with 8 bases between them. The CDR3 consists of 14 residues. Germline lookup yields CDR1 SGDLS and CDR2 YYNGEE. The CDR3: CASSLSGSYNEQFF. The CDR3 DNA sequence: TGTGCCAGCAGCTTGTCTGGCTCCTACAATGAGCAGTTCTTC.

The rearrangement links TRBV4-2 to TRBJ2-4; D not resolved. Trimming shortened V by 0 bases and J by 1 base, and 13 bases separated the two germline ends. The germline V gene has CDR1 LGHNA and CDR2 YNFKEQ. The CDR3 is 17 amino acids. The CDR3 is CASSQDRQEWAKNIQYF. The CDR3 bases are TGTGCCAGCAGCCAAGATCGGCAGGAATGGGCCAAAAACATTCAGTACTTC.

This clone was found once. V is TRBV5-5 and J is TRBJ2-3; a weak D match, TRBD2 (5 bases). Looked up from germline, CDR1 is SGHKS and CDR2 is YYEKEE (reference sequence). Deletions cut 1 base from V and 6 bases from J, with 12 bases between. This CDR3 contains 14 residues. The DNA for the CDR3 is TGTGCCAGCAGCTTGAGAGGGCCGCGGGATACGCAGTATTTT. Its protein is CASSLRGPRDTQYF.

The chain's CDR3 is CASSLRPGAYNEQFF. The CDR3 DNA reads TGTGCCAGCAGTTTACGTCCGGGTGCCTACAATGAGCAGTTCTTC. The chain has TRBV27 and TRBJ2-1; D gene uncertain. The CDR3 runs 15 residues. Trimming removed 2 bases at V and 2 bases at J, with 10 bases between. Germline CDR1 reads MNHEY; CDR2 reads SMNVEV (reference sequence).